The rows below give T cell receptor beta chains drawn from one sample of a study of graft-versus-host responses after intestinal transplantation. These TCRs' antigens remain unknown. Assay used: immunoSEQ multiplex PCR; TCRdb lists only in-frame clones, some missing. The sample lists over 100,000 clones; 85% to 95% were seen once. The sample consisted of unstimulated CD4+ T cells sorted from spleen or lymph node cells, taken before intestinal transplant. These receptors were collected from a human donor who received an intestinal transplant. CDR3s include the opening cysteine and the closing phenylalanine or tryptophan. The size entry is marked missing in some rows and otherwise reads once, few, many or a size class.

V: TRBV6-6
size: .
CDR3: CATKQRRDTGELFF

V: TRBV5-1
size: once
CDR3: CASSLRIAQGAREETQYF

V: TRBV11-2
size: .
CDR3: CASRGPYEQYF

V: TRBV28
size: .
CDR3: CASRYAVPNQPQHF

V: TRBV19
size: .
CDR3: CASSYRALGANEKLFF

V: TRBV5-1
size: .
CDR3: CASSLAGIPYEQYF

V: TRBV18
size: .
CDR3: CASSPTTGSRTQYF

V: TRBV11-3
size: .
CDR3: CASSSFSNNEQFF

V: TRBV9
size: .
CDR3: CASSVRGTYNEQFF

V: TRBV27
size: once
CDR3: CASIPLGGGYEQYF

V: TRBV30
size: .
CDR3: CAWSARGGGYYEQYF

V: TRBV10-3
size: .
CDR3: CAISGRDDTDTQYF

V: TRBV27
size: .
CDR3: CASSWTGRPGDGYTF

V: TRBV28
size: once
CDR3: CASSFRLLGSEQYF

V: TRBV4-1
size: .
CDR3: CASSPGQDRPTGELFF

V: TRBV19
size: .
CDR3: CASSTKTGTGYTF

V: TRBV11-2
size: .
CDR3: CASSLRLAGGPGTDTQYF

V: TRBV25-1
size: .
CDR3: CASSVPGDTEAFF

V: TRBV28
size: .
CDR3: CASSFLPGGSGNTIYF

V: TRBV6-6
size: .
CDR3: CASTNLAGGPYEQYF

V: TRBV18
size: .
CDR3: CASSPGQGNTEAFF

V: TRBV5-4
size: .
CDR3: CASSTVSGSTDTQYF

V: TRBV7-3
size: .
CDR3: CASSLTFTSTGELFF

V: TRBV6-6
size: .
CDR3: CASSYSSDRAFGYTF

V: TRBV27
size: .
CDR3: CASSQWTSGRGFYEQYF

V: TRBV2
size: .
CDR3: CASSDYRAGNTIYF

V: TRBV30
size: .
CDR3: CAWSSQARSGNTIYF

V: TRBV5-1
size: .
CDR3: CASSLGTASYEQYF

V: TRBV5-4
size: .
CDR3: CASSLGQINEKLFF

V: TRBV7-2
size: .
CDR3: CASTDSNEQFF

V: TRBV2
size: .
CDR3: CASKGQGAYNSPLHF

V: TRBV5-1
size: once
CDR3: CASTKFSGTYNEQFF

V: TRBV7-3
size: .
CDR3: CASSSRANYNEQFF

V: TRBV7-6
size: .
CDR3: CASSPGETQYF

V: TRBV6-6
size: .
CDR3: CASRLTGGSGNEQFF

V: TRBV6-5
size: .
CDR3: CASRGVGSSNYGYTF

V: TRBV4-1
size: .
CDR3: CASSHPGRGGDTEAFF

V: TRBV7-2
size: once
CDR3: CASSLATLTSSGNTIYF

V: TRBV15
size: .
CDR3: CATSRLDPNTEAFF

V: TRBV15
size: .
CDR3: CATSSDRSGGNTIYF

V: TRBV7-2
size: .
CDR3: CAEREGQDTGELFF

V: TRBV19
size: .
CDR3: CASSRTGNYEQYF

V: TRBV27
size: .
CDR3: CASSPRDFQANQPQHF

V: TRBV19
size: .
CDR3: CPRETQYF

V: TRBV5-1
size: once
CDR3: CASSPDTSSYEQYF

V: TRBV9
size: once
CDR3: CASSPSGGRTEAFF

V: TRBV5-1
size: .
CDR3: CASSLGHGVDEQFF

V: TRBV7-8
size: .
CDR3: CASSLRPGMSNQPQHF

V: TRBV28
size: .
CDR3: CASSSPGQGEYEQYF

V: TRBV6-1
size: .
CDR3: CASSEASTVLEQYF

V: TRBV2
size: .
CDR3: CASRLADYNEQFF

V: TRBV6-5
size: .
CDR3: CASSYGLAGGGDKQYF

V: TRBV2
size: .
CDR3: CASRVTVGREQYF

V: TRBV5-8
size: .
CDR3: CASRGGTGTSSEQYF

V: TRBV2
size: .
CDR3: CASSEGYQPQHF

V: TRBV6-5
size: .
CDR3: CASSYPSPTGYTF

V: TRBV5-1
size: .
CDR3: CASSLGQGTQPQHF